The 27 T cell receptor beta chains reported below all come from one sample, sequenced in a study of T-cell memory formation after mild COVID-19. TCRdb re-called the 5' RACE reads through MiXCR, storing one row per CDR3 protein. This sample has roughly 190,000 distinct CDR3 sequences, with approximately 20% found just once. Sequencing used PBMCs or a T cell subset sorted from them (not recorded which). Receptor source: an adult woman who had mild COVID-19 (a few samples of this study predate the infection). Cell type and time point are not known.

The rearrangement joins TRBV6-1 to TRBJ2-1; D tentatively reads TRBD1 or TRBD2 (5 bases each). The germline V and J ends were trimmed by 4 bases and 7 bases, with 20 bases remaining between them. This CDR3 contains 16 residues. Germline CDR1 MNHNS, CDR2 SASEGT. The CDR3 DNA follows: TGTGCCAGCAGTGGAACAACCCCCGGGACCCAAAATGAGCAGTTCTTC. Translating gives CASSGTTPGTQNEQFF.

This clonotype was seen at least ten times. The CDR3 bases are TGTGCCAGCAGCTCTACCCACTACGAGCAGTACTTC. Translated: CASSSTHYEQYF. J is TRBJ2-7 and V is TRBV7-2; D is unresolved. Germline CDR1 and CDR2: SGHTA and FQGNSA. V lost 4 bases, J lost 3 bases, and 7 bases lay in between. This CDR3 contains 12 residues.

This clonotype was counted only a few times. V usage is TRBV5-6 and J usage is TRBJ2-5; D might be TRBD2 (7 bases). CDR1 and CDR2 from the germline V gene are SGHDT and YYEEEE. The CDR3 has 14 amino acids. V lost 1 base to trimming and J lost 7 bases, with 14 bases between them. CDR3 loop: CASSLKGGWTTQYF. For the CDR3, the DNA is TGTGCCAGCAGCTTGAAGGGGGGGTGGACGACCCAGTACTTC.

The V and J genes are TRBV14 and TRBJ2-1; TRBD2 matches 13 bases. Germline values: CDR1 SGHDN, CDR2 FVKESK. The CDR3 length is 16 residues. Trimming at V came to 2 bases and at J to 7 bases, leaving 5 bases not matched to a gene. The CDR3 bases are TGTGCCAGCAGCCAATGGGGACTAGCGGGAATAAATGAGCAGTTCTTC. Translated, it gives CASSQWGLAGINEQFF.

This clonotype appeared a few times. The chain employs TRBV10-3 and TRBJ2-6; no definite D call. V gave up 3 bases and J gave up 2 bases, with 5 bases separating them. Germline-derived CDR1 and CDR2 are ENHRY and SYGVKD. The CDR3 runs to 14 residues. The CDR3: CAISDGPGANVLTF. CDR3 in DNA: TGTGCCATCAGTGATGGGCCTGGGGCCAACGTCCTGACTTTC.

This clonotype was recorded a few times. This chain connects TRBV6-5 to TRBJ2-1; the D gene is possibly TRBD1 (5 bases). The germline V gene encodes CDR1 MNHEY and CDR2 SVGAGI. The CDR3 has 12 residues. V was cut by 11 bases and J by 9 bases, with 17 bases left in between. The CDR3 coding sequence is TGTGCCGGTCGGACGGGTCAGGGTGAGCAGTTCTTC. The encoded protein is CAGRTGQGEQFF.

There are a few counts of this clonotype. The chain has TRBV5-1 and TRBJ2-1, with TRBD2 matching 11 bases. The trim removed 0 bases at V and 1 base at J, leaving 9 bases unmatched. Germline V gene data show CDR1 as SGHRS and CDR2 as YFSETQ. The CDR3 is 19 residues long. Here the CDR3 DNA reads TGCGCCAGCAGCTTGGGGTTCACAAGACTAGCGGGGTCCTACAATGAGCAGTTCTTC. It specifies CASSLGFTRLAGSYNEQFF.

The rearrangement joins TRBV2 to TRBJ2-2; 11 bases map to TRBD1. Germline-derived CDR1 and CDR2 are SNHLY and FYNNEI. J gave up 3 bases and V 5 bases, and 2 bases lay outside the gene matches. The CDR3 spans 15 residues. CDR3 protein: CASSWTGGYTGELFF. For the CDR3, the DNA is TGTGCCAGCAGTTGGACAGGGGGCTACACCGGGGAGCTGTTTTTT.

The sample holds many counts of this clonotype. The rearrangement links TRBV30 to TRBJ1-6; a weak D match, TRBD1 (5 bases). The CDR3 has 13 residues. Per the germline V gene, CDR1 is GTSNPN and CDR2 is SVGIG (reference sequence). Deletions cut 2 bases from V and 10 bases from J, with 12 bases between. CDR3 nucleotide sequence: TGTGCCTGGAGTAGGCAGGACACCTCACCCCTCCACTTT. Translated: CAWSRQDTSPLHF.

This chain joins TRBV20-1 and TRBJ2-7; 9 bases agree with TRBD2. This CDR3 region has 14 residues. Germline values: CDR1 DFQATT, CDR2 SNEGSKA (reference sequence). V shed 3 bases, J shed 4 bases, and the junction held 7 bases outside the gene matches. The CDR3 reads CSASSGSSGYEQYF. In nucleotides, the CDR3 is TGCAGTGCTAGTAGCGGGAGTTCGGGGTACGAGCAGTACTTC.

The V gene is TRBV28, the J gene TRBJ2-7; D is perhaps TRBD2 (6 bases). The V gene lost 8 bases and the J gene lost 9 bases, with 17 bases spanning the gap. This CDR3 has 12 amino acids. Germline lookup yields CDR1 MDHEN and CDR2 SYDVKM. Here the CDR3 reads CASGTPTKVQYF. The DNA of the CDR3 is TGTGCCAGCGGGACTCCGACCAAGGTGCAGTACTTC.

This sequence joins TRBV6-2 or TRBV6-3 and TRBJ2-1; D could derive from TRBD1 or TRBD2 (6 bases each). The ends were cut back, 5 bases at V and 1 base at J, with 12 bases in the middle. Germline CDR1 MNHEY, CDR2 SVGEGT. The length of the CDR3 is 15 residues. CDR3 protein: CASSLPGASYNEQFF. The CDR3 DNA reads as TGTGCCAGCAGTCTCCCGGGGGCATCCTACAATGAGCAGTTCTTC.

This clonotype showed up just a few times. V and J are TRBV9 and TRBJ2-7; D not resolved. With 0 bases removed from V and 2 bases from J, the gap between germline ends came to 9 bases. The CDR3 extends over 14 amino acids. CDR1 SGDLS and CDR2 YYNGEE come from the germline V gene. CDR3 in DNA: TGTGCCAGCAGCGTAGACCTAGTTACCTACGAGCAGTACTTC. Amino acids: CASSVDLVTYEQYF.

The chain joins TRBV5-1 to TRBJ1-1; TRBD1 aligns across 11 bases. The trim removed 1 base at V and 1 base at J, leaving 6 bases unmatched. Germline CDR1 and CDR2: SGHRS and YFSETQ. The CDR3 loop spans 17 amino acids. CDR3 nucleotide sequence: TGCGCCAGCAGCTTGCCCGGGACAGGGGGAACGAACACTGAAGCTTTCTTT. Its protein is CASSLPGTGGTNTEAFF.

This clonotype turned up a few times. Mismatch with germline at one junction end may stem from a read error. DNA of the CDR3: TGTGCCAGCAGCGTAGCCGGACAGAGCACAGATACGCAGTATTTT. Translation gives CASSVAGQSTDTQYF. The V call is TRBV7-9, the J call TRBJ2-3; D possibly corresponds to TRBD1 (6 bases). The germline CDR1 and CDR2 sequences are SEHNR and FQNEAQ (reference sequence). CDR3 length: 15 residues. The variable domain in full, with the rest retrieved from reference TRBV7-9 and TRBJ2-3, is DTGVSQNPRHKITKRGQNVTFRCDPISEHNRLYWYRQTLGQGPEFLTYFQNEAQLEKSRLLSDRFSAERPKGSFSTLEIQRTEQGDSAMYLCASSVAGQSTDTQYFGPGTRLTVL.

This clonotype was counted a few times. This sequence joins TRBV18 and TRBJ2-7; 7 nucleotides line up with TRBD1. The CDR3 covers 17 residues. From germline, CDR1 is KGHSH and CDR2 LQKENI. Germline trimming cut 3 bases from V and 2 bases from J; bases unmatched to any gene: 13. In DNA, the CDR3 is TGTGCCAGCTCACCCTTCCCCCCGGGACAGATTCCCTACGAGCAGTACTTC. Residues: CASSPFPPGQIPYEQYF.

The chain carries TRBV4-1 and TRBJ2-5, with 9 bases that match TRBD1. The CDR3 spans 14 residues. CDR1 is MGHRA and CDR2 is YSYEKL in the germline V gene. Trimming at V came to 4 bases and at J to 4 bases, leaving 4 bases not matched to a gene. CDR3 DNA: TGCGCCAGCAGCCGTGACAGGGGGGCAGAGACCCAGTACTTC. Translating it yields CASSRDRGAETQYF.

This clonotype was found many times. CDR3: CASSQWGGTPYEQYF. CDR3 coding DNA: TGTGCCAGCAGCCAATGGGGGGGTACGCCCTACGAGCAGTACTTC. V is TRBV27 and J is TRBJ2-7, with TRBD2 matching over 7 bases. The CDR3 is made up of 15 amino acids. Germline CDR1 is MNHEY and CDR2 is SMNVEV (reference sequence). The V segment lost 6 bases and the J segment 2 bases; nucleotides outside the gene matches: 10.

The rearrangement uses TRBV9 and TRBJ2-3, with D perhaps matching TRBD1 or TRBD2 (5 bases each). CDR1 is SGDLS and CDR2 is YYNGEE in the germline V gene. CDR3 length equals 16 residues. The V and J ends lost 4 bases and 1 base respectively, with 16 bases between them. CDR3: CASSPRAVGGTDTQYF. DNA of the CDR3: TGTGCCAGCAGCCCCCGAGCGGTGGGGGGCACAGATACGCAGTATTTT.

This clonotype was seen more than once but under ten times. This chain uses TRBV5-1 with TRBJ2-3, with 10 bases fitting TRBD2. The V and J ends lost 1 base and 8 bases, in that order; junction bases with no gene match: 4. In germline, CDR1 is SGHRS, CDR2 YFSETQ. The CDR3 length is 14 residues. In DNA, the CDR3 is TGCGCCAGCAGCTTGACTAGCGGGGCGGCTACGCAGTATTTT. It translates to CASSLTSGAATQYF. Looking up the rest from reference TRBV5-1 and TRBJ2-3 gives the full variable domain: KAGVTQTPRYLIKTRGQQVTLSCSPISGHRSVSWYQQTPGQGLQFLFEYFSETQRNKGNFPGRFSGRQFSNSRSEMNVSTLELGDSALYLCASSLTSGAATQYFGPGTRLTVL.

By share, this clonotype ranks as medium-sized (0.01 to 0.1%). The chain couples TRBV5-1 to TRBJ2-5; D ambiguous. Trimming took 2 bases from V and 3 from J, leaving 8 bases between them. This CDR3 is built from 13 residues. The V gene's germline CDR1 is SGHRS and CDR2 YFSETQ. The CDR3 sequence: CASSFRAEETQYF. The CDR3 nucleotides read TGCGCCAGCAGCTTTAGGGCTGAAGAGACCCAGTACTTC.

In this sample, this clonotype turned up many times. CDR3 DNA sequence: TGTGCCAGCAGCCCCCGGACTGGACTCGGGGTCTACAATGAGCAGTTCTTC. It encodes CASSPRTGLGVYNEQFF. The chain is built from TRBV7-2 and TRBJ2-1; D is perhaps TRBD2 (5 bases). Germline V gene data show CDR1 as SGHTA and CDR2 as FQGNSA. This CDR3 spans 17 amino acids. Deletions cut 5 bases from V and 3 bases from J, with 20 bases between. Based on the CDR3 plus reference TRBV7-2 and TRBJ2-1, the full variable domain is GAGVSQSPSNKVTEKGKDVELRCDPISGHTALYWYRQSLGQGLEFLIYFQGNSAPDKSGLPSDRFSAERTGGSVSTLTIQRTQQEDSAVYLCASSPRTGLGVYNEQFFGPGTRLTVL.

This clonotype showed up just a few times. The rearrangement links TRBV7-9 to TRBJ2-1; D is perhaps TRBD1 (5 bases). There are 14 residues in the CDR3. The V gene's germline CDR1 is SEHNR and CDR2 FQNEAQ (reference sequence). Trimming removed 5 bases from V and 6 bases from J, with 14 bases in between. Written as DNA, the CDR3 is TGTGCCAGCAGCCCGATAGAGACAGTCAATGAGCAGTTCTTC. It specifies CASSPIETVNEQFF.

This sequence joins TRBV27 and TRBJ2-2, with no clear D. The V end was cut by 5 bases, the J end by 4 bases, with 11 bases between. The CDR3 loop spans 14 amino acids. Germline V lookup: CDR1 MNHEY, CDR2 SMNVEV (reference sequence). The CDR3 reads CASSMSRGTGELFF. Written as DNA, the CDR3 is TGTGCCAGCAGTATGTCTCGCGGCACCGGGGAGCTGTTTTTT.

This clonotype came up a few times. This chain uses TRBV11-2 with TRBJ2-2; weak D call: TRBD2 (6 bases). Per the germline V gene, CDR1 is SGHAT and CDR2 is FQNNGV. Trimming removed 1 base at V and 6 bases at J, with 9 bases between. The CDR3 consists of 14 residues. CDR3 amino acids: CASSLAGSAGELFF. The CDR3 nucleotides are TGTGCCAGCAGCTTAGCCGGGAGTGCCGGGGAGCTGTTTTTT.

The V gene is TRBV12-3 or TRBV12-4, the J gene TRBJ2-2; 7 bases match TRBD1. The V segment lost 4 bases and the J segment 4 bases; nucleotides outside the gene matches: 6. This CDR3 comprises 15 residues. The CDR3 DNA is TGTGCCAGCAGTTATAACAGGGGTGGCACCGGGGAGCTGTTTTTT. Its protein is CASSYNRGGTGELFF.

V and J are TRBV7-9 and TRBJ1-2, with TRBD1 identical over 8 bases. V lost 5 bases to trimming and J lost 9 bases; unmatched junction nucleotides: 17. From germline, CDR1 is SEHNR and CDR2 FQNEAQ (reference sequence). The CDR3 loop spans 16 amino acids. In nucleotides, the CDR3 is TGTGCCAGCAGCGTAGGGACAGGACCTCCGCGGGACCGCTACACCTTC. It is translated as CASSVGTGPPRDRYTF.